This T cell receptor beta chain was observed in a study of OX40 agonist ivuxolimab in advanced cancers. About the research overall: Ivuxolimab, an antibody that agonizes OX40 (CD134), was administered to the patients. Prior anti-PD-1, anti-PD-L1 or anti-CTLA-4 therapy did not bar entry, and 30% to 40% had some. Study-level findings and limits: Average numbers of expanded clones were greater in CD8+ T cells than in CD4+.

Assay used: immunoSEQ multiplex PCR; TCRdb lists only in-frame clones, some missing. The sample records 75,000 to 100,000 clones, 70% to 85% being singletons. No patient had autoimmune disease or received systemic immunosuppression. Comments on this clone: Its antigen is as yet unknown.

The TCR comes from an adult with an advanced solid tumor such as melanoma, head and neck, liver or kidney cancer. The specimen was CD4+ or CD8+ T cells sorted from blood, collected in a trial of the OX40 agonist ivuxolimab.

CDR3 sequence reads: CASSPGLAENNEQFF. The CDR3 bases are TGTGCCAGCAGCCCCGGCCTAGCGGAGAACAATGAGCAGTTCTTC. The chain links TRBV4-2 to TRBJ2-1; 7 bases fit TRBD2. This CDR3 spans 15 amino acids. The V gene's germline CDR1 is LGHNA and CDR2 YNFKEQ. V was pared by 4 bases and J by 5 bases, with 8 bases of the junction left unmatched.